Following are 3 T cell receptor beta chains from one sample sequenced in a study of T cells in Graves' hyperthyroidism and ophthalmopathy. Template material for amplifying TCR beta CDR3 regions consisted of RNA transcripts. A set of HTBI primers served as the primers for a first-round RT-PCR of the TCR CDR3. TCRdb reprocessed the multiplex PCR reads via MiXCR and lists one record per CDR3 protein. In the table there are 300,000 to 400,000 distinct CDR3 sequences, under 15% of which are singletons. The sequencing sample was made of blood. Receptors were obtained from a woman aged 18-30 years with Graves' hyperthyroidism.

This clonotype showed up many times. This chain joins TRBV12-3 or TRBV12-4 and TRBJ1-1, with 9 nucleotides matching TRBD1. The V gene end was trimmed by 6 bases and the J gene end by 10 bases; junction bases not matched to a gene: 9. The CDR3 is 13 amino acids. This CDR3 is CASSTGQGGAAFF. CDR3 nucleotides: TGTGCCAGCAGCACGGGACAGGGAGGGGCAGCTTTCTTT.

This clonotype was picked up many times. The chain combines TRBV5-1 with TRBJ2-2; D is possibly TRBD1 (5 bases). The germline CDR1 and CDR2 sequences are SGHRS and YFSETQ. This CDR3 is 14 amino acids long. V lost 0 bases, J lost 4 bases, and 7 bases lay in between. The CDR3 loop reads CASSLDRRTGELFF. The CDR3 nucleotides are TGCGCCAGCAGCTTGGACAGGCGCACCGGGGAGCTGTTTTTT.

This clonotype was seen a few times. The rearrangement links TRBV10-3 to TRBJ2-7; D tentatively fits TRBD1 or TRBD2 (5 bases each). Germline values: CDR1 ENHRY, CDR2 SYGVKD. This CDR3 spans 15 amino acids. The V end was cut by 3 bases, the J end by 0 bases, with 12 bases between. The DNA for the CDR3 is TGTGCCATCAGTGACCCCGGGACCCCCTCCTACGAGCAGTACTTC. Amino acids: CAISDPGTPSYEQYF.